Each of the 20 T cell receptor beta chains below was sequenced from the same sample in a study of T cells in localized non-small cell lung cancer. Sequencing used immunoSEQ multiplex PCR; TCRdb keeps in-frame clones, though not all of them. The sample holds around 41,000 clones, approximately 80% seen once. Sequenced here: PBMCs, sampled before any cancer treatment. The receptors stem from a man aged 35 to 69 with stage II lung adenocarcinoma.

This rearrangement joins TRBV11-2 to TRBJ2-5; D is perhaps TRBD1 (6 bases). Looked up from germline, CDR1 is SGHAT and CDR2 is FQNNGV. With 6 bases removed from V and 0 bases from J, the gap between germline ends came to 11 bases. The CDR3 length is 14 residues. CDR3 protein: CASSGNRDQETQYF. Written as DNA, the CDR3 is TGTGCCAGCAGTGGGAACAGGGACCAAGAGACCCAGTACTTC.

This clone was seen a single time. The V gene is TRBV18, the J gene TRBJ2-1; TRBD2 might be the D (5 bases). Germline V gives CDR1 KGHSH, CDR2 LQKENI. The CDR3 length is 17 residues. Trimming removed 6 bases at V and 5 bases at J, with 23 bases between. CDR3 nucleotides: TGTGCCAGCTCGTGGTCACTTCGGGTTCTAGCAGACAATGAGCAGTTCTTC. The encoded protein is CASSWSLRVLADNEQFF.

This clone was counted a single time. For the CDR3, the DNA is TGCGCCAGCGCCCAGACGGCTAGCTCCTACGAGCAGTACTTC. Its translation is CASAQTASSYEQYF. The chain combines TRBV5-1 with TRBJ2-7; D gene unclear. CDR1 is SGHRS and CDR2 is YFSETQ in the germline V gene. The ends were cut back, 7 bases at V and 0 bases at J, with 14 bases in the middle. The CDR3 length is 14 residues.

The chain recombines TRBV9 with TRBJ2-5, with D perhaps matching TRBD2 (5 bases). The CDR3 runs to 15 residues. V shed 0 bases and J shed 9 bases, with 18 bases lying between them. Germline V gene data show CDR1 as SGDLS and CDR2 as YYNGEE. The CDR3 DNA follows: TGTGCCAGCAGCGTAGCAGGCACCCGAGCGGATTCCCAGTACTTC. It is translated as CASSVAGTRADSQYF. Full variable domain (outside the CDR3, taken from reference TRBV9 and TRBJ2-5): DSGVTQTPKHLITATGQRVTLRCSPRSGDLSVYWYQQSLDQGLQFLIQYYNGEERAKGNILERFSAQQFPDLHSELNLSSLELGDSALYFCASSVAGTRADSQYFGPGTRLLVL.

The genes are TRBV5-6 and TRBJ2-5; 14 bases line up with TRBD2. This CDR3 comprises 17 residues. CDR1 is SGHDT, CDR2 YYEEEE, per germline. The V gene end was trimmed by 4 bases and the J gene end by 5 bases; junction bases not matched to a gene: 10. The CDR3 here is CASSTSPGLAGGETQYF. The DNA for the CDR3 is TGTGCCAGCAGCACCTCGCCTGGACTAGCGGGGGGCGAGACCCAGTACTTC.

V gene TRBV7-6 combines with J gene TRBJ2-7, with a tentative D call TRBD2 (6 bases). The CDR3 is 15 amino acids. Germline assignment: CDR1 SGHVS and CDR2 FNYEAQ. Trimming stripped 5 bases from V and 1 base from J, with 15 bases between. CDR3 nucleotide sequence: TGTGCCAGCAGCGCGATCGCGGACTATTCCTACGAGCAGTACTTC. Translated, it gives CASSAIADYSYEQYF. The full variable domain, in which reference TRBV7-6 and TRBJ2-7 provide the parts outside the CDR3, is GAGVSQSPRYKVTKRGQDVALRCDPISGHVSLYWYRQALGQGPEFLTYFNYEAQQDKSGLPNDRFSAERPEGSISTLTIQRTEQRDSAMYRCASSAIADYSYEQYFGPGTRLTVT.

This chain uses TRBV7-9 with TRBJ2-2; TRBD1 might be the D (6 bases). Deletions cut 4 bases from V and 1 base from J, with 10 bases between. Per germline, CDR1 SEHNR and CDR2 FQNEAQ (reference sequence). The CDR3 runs 15 residues. The CDR3 DNA reads TGTGCCAGCAGCTCGGGACACCTGAACACCGGGGAGCTGTTTTTT. Protein: CASSSGHLNTGELFF.

This clone appeared a few times. The chain carries TRBV11-3 and TRBJ2-2, with 11 bases aligning to TRBD2. This CDR3 is built from 18 residues. In germline, CDR1 is SGHNT, CDR2 YENEEA. V lost 5 bases, J lost 5 bases, and 13 bases stayed unmatched. Here the CDR3 DNA reads TGTGCCAGCAGCCAAGGGGAACTAGCGGGAGTAAAAACCGGGGAGCTGTTTTTT. Its translation is CASSQGELAGVKTGELFF.

The rearrangement links TRBV2 to TRBJ2-1; 14 nucleotides line up with TRBD2. This CDR3 has 15 amino acids. Losses at the gene ends were 6 bases for V and 9 bases for J; bases not matched to a gene: 7. The germline V gene encodes CDR1 SNHLY and CDR2 FYNNEI. The DNA of the CDR3 is TGTGCCAGCAGCCGGGGACTAGCGGGAGACTTTGAGCAGTTCTTC. It is translated as CASSRGLAGDFEQFF.

This clone was recorded a few times. V is TRBV20-1 and J is TRBJ2-5, with D unclear. CDR3 length: 11 amino acids. Germline CDR1 DFQATT, CDR2 SNEGSKA (reference sequence). V was cut by 0 bases and J by 9 bases, with 8 bases left in between. The CDR3 here is CSARDNPAQYF. For the CDR3, the DNA is TGCAGTGCTAGAGATAATCCGGCCCAGTACTTC.

The chain carries TRBV19 and TRBJ1-2; 8 bases line up with TRBD1. The CDR3 extends over 13 amino acids. With V trimmed by 5 bases and J by 7 bases, 6 bases remained unmatched. CDR1 is LNHDA, CDR2 SQIVND, per germline (reference sequence). In nucleotides, the CDR3 is TGTGCCAGTAGTGAATCGGACAGGGCTGGCTACACCTTC. Amino acids: CASSESDRAGYTF.

This clone occurred once. This sequence may be a read error, since a much larger clone differs from it by one base. The chain is built from TRBV5-4 and TRBJ2-1, with D perhaps TRBD2 (6 bases). The CDR3 has 15 amino acids. CDR1 is SGHNT, CDR2 YYREEE, per germline (reference sequence). CDR3 nucleotides: TGTGCCAACAGCTTGGCGCCGGGAGTGGGCAATGAGCAGTTCTTC. Its translation is CANSLAPGVGNEQFF.

This chain links TRBV7-2 with TRBJ2-5; 14 positions match TRBD2. This CDR3 is built from 16 residues. CDR1 and CDR2 (germline): SGHTA, FQGNSA. After removal of 5 bases from V and 3 bases from J, the junction contained 5 bases not matched to a gene. CDR3 in DNA: TGTGCCAGCAGCACTCCGGGACTAGCGGGAGAAGAGACCCAGTACTTC. Its protein product is CASSTPGLAGEETQYF. The variable domain in full, with the rest retrieved from reference TRBV7-2 and TRBJ2-5, is GAGVSQSPSNKVTEKGKDVELRCDPISGHTALYWYRQSLGQGLEFLIYFQGNSAPDKSGLPSDRFSAERTGGSVSTLTIQRTQQEDSAVYLCASSTPGLAGEETQYFGPGTRLLVL.

The rearrangement links TRBV5-4 to TRBJ2-3; possibly TRBD2 for D (6 bases). Germline V gene sequence: CDR1 SGHNT, CDR2 YYREEE (reference sequence). Trimming removed 2 bases at V and 0 bases at J, with 10 bases between. This CDR3 is built from 15 residues. The CDR3 here is CASSFGGISTDTQYF. The CDR3 DNA follows: TGTGCCAGCAGCTTCGGGGGTATTAGCACAGATACGCAGTATTTT.

This chain uses TRBV27 with TRBJ2-7; 7 nucleotides align to TRBD2. The CDR3 length is 19 residues. The V segment lost 4 bases and the J segment 0 bases; nucleotides outside the gene matches: 18. CDR1 and CDR2 (germline): MNHEY, SMNVEV (reference sequence). The CDR3 protein is CASSSWKLAAKPLSYEQYF. The CDR3 nucleotides are TGTGCCAGCAGTTCCTGGAAGCTAGCGGCAAAACCCCTCTCCTACGAGCAGTACTTC.

This clone showed up just once. V gene TRBV6-4 combines with J gene TRBJ1-1; the D gene is possibly TRBD1 (5 bases). The CDR3 has 15 amino acids. V gave up 5 bases and J gave up 0 bases, with 13 bases separating them. Looked up from germline, CDR1 is MRHNA and CDR2 is SNTAGT. CDR3 nucleotide sequence: TGTGCCAGCAGTCCCCAGGGATTCATGAACACTGAAGCTTTCTTT. Amino acid sequence: CASSPQGFMNTEAFF.

V usage is TRBV28 and J usage is TRBJ2-7, with D perhaps matching TRBD1 (6 bases). The germline V and J ends were trimmed by 5 bases and 1 base, with 18 bases remaining between them. The CDR3 loop spans 16 amino acids. CDR1 and CDR2 (germline): MDHEN, SYDVKM. The CDR3 DNA reads as TGTGCCAGCAGTCTAGGGTTGGGGGCAACTTCCTACGAGCAGTACTTC. This translates into CASSLGLGATSYEQYF. Using reference TRBV28 and TRBJ2-7 for the parts outside the CDR3, the full variable domain is DVKVTQSSRYLVKRTGEKVFLECVQDMDHENMFWYRQDPGLGLRLIYFSYDVKMKEKGDIPEGYSVSREKKERFSLILESASTNQTSMYLCASSLGLGATSYEQYFGPGTRLTVT.

As DNA, the CDR3 is TGTGCCAGCTCGGATCGGCGCGAGCAGTACTTC. Protein product: CASSDRREQYF. J is TRBJ2-7 and V is TRBV18, with D hard to call. Germline CDR1 and CDR2: KGHSH and LQKENI. Trimming shortened V by 6 bases and J by 6 bases, and 9 bases separated the two germline ends. CDR3 length: 11 residues.

The CDR3 nucleotides read TGTGCCAGCAGTGAAAGGGGACCCCCTTACGAGCAGTACTTC. Its protein product is CASSERGPPYEQYF. The V gene is TRBV11-2, the J gene TRBJ2-7; tentatively, D is TRBD1 or TRBD2 (5 bases each). Germline loops: CDR1 SGHAT, CDR2 FQNNGV. V lost 6 bases and J 4 bases, leaving 16 bases between the germline ends. The CDR3 has 14 amino acids.

The chain is built from TRBV9 and TRBJ1-6, with a possible D match to TRBD1 (5 bases). V was pared by 0 bases and J by 7 bases, with 8 bases between. There are 14 residues in the CDR3. Germline CDR1 SGDLS, CDR2 YYNGEE. The chain's CDR3 is CASSVEWTNSPLHF. In DNA form, the CDR3 reads TGTGCCAGCAGCGTAGAGTGGACAAATTCACCCCTCCACTTT.